These 21 T cell receptor beta chains came from one sample sequenced in a study of blood T cell repertoires in COVID-19 (TCRdb year 2020). Receptor amplification or capture employed the immunoSEQ multiplex PCR assay. TCRdb limited this immuneACCESS table to in-frame rearrangements with V and J called. A share of clones is missing; checked studies link under half to unresolved V genes, and the rest is unexplained. Counted in this sample were fewer than 200,000 clones; around 85% of them appeared once. The ten largest clones represent around 3.2% of the sample. What was sequenced was peripheral blood. The source of these receptors is a human donor with acute or convalescent COVID-19. The donor label of this sample is uncertain.

The chain links TRBV19 to TRBJ1-2; TRBD1 might be the D (6 bases). From germline, CDR1 is LNHDA and CDR2 SQIVND (reference sequence). The CDR3 is 15 amino acids. Trimming removed 7 bases at V and 4 bases at J, with 19 bases between. The CDR3 region is CASTRGAHPLYGYTF. CDR3 DNA: TGTGCCAGTACTCGGGGGGCGCATCCCCTCTATGGCTACACCTTC.

The chain recombines TRBV6-6 with TRBJ1-3; 11 bases agree with TRBD1. CDR3 size: 17 residues. Germline CDR1 MNHNY, CDR2 SVGAGI (reference sequence). The junction had 12 bases not matched to a gene; V was cut back by 5 bases and J by 6 bases. This CDR3 reads CASSLTGTGGSVNTIYF. The DNA of the CDR3 is TGTGCCAGCAGTCTAACCGGGACAGGGGGGAGTGTAAACACCATATATTTT.

The CDR3 DNA sequence: TGTGCCAGTAGTCCCCTTGGGAGGACAGGGGGGAACACTGAAGCTTTCTTT. It codes for CASSPLGRTGGNTEAFF. This chain connects TRBV19 to TRBJ1-1; 10 bases are shared with TRBD1. Unmatched junction bases numbered 10, after V lost 5 bases and J lost 1 base. CDR1 is LNHDA, CDR2 SQIVND, per germline (reference sequence). This CDR3 has 17 amino acids.

The chain is built from TRBV27 and TRBJ1-1, with 7 bases matching TRBD1. The CDR3 consists of 15 residues. The trim removed 3 bases at V and 4 bases at J, leaving 8 bases unmatched. The germline CDR1 and CDR2 sequences are MNHEY and SMNVEV (reference sequence). The CDR3 spells CASSLTGTYGTEAFF. Here the CDR3 DNA reads TGTGCCAGCAGTTTGACAGGGACGTATGGCACTGAAGCTTTCTTT.

This sequence joins TRBV3-1 (or the pseudogene TRBV3-2) and TRBJ1-6, with D possibly TRBD1 on 5 matching bases. This CDR3 comprises 17 residues. Germline CDR1 reads LGHDT; CDR2 reads YNNKEL (reference sequence). Trimming removed 4 bases from V and 2 bases from J, with 15 bases in between. CDR3 DNA sequence: TGTGCCAGCAGCCCCGGGGGGGTGTATGCCTATAATTCACCCCTCCACTTT. This gives the protein CASSPGGVYAYNSPLHF.

The chain joins TRBV5-6 to TRBJ1-6; D possibly corresponds to TRBD1 (6 bases). Per the germline V gene, CDR1 is SGHDT and CDR2 is YYEEEE. The V and J ends lost 5 bases and 3 bases respectively, with 12 bases between them. The CDR3 totals 15 residues. The CDR3 coding sequence is TGTGCCAGCAGTTCTGGACAGCTCTATAATTCACCCCTCCACTTT. The encoded protein is CASSSGQLYNSPLHF.

This clone was seen just once. The chain employs TRBV2 and TRBJ2-1; 12 positions agree with TRBD2. V was pared by 1 base and J by 3 bases, with 4 bases of the junction left unmatched. This CDR3 region has 17 residues. The V gene's germline CDR1 is SNHLY and CDR2 FYNNEI. This CDR3 is CASSEVTSGGFYNEQFF. CDR3 nucleotides: TGTGCCAGCAGTGAAGTTACTAGCGGGGGGTTCTACAATGAGCAGTTCTTC.

The chain has TRBV3-1 (or the pseudogene TRBV3-2) and TRBJ1-2; D might be TRBD1 (6 bases). With 5 bases removed from V and 6 bases from J, the gap between germline ends came to 13 bases. The CDR3 covers 13 residues. Germline CDR1 LGHDT, CDR2 YNNKEL (reference sequence). CDR3 in amino acids: CASSNTKGDGYTF. CDR3 coding DNA: TGTGCCAGCAGCAATACAAAGGGGGATGGCTACACCTTC.

V usage is TRBV28 and J usage is TRBJ2-2, with D uncertain. V was cut by 4 bases and J by 8 bases, with 14 bases left in between. There are 14 residues in the CDR3. Germline CDR1 is MDHEN and CDR2 is SYDVKM. CDR3 region: CASSYLGTGGELFF. The CDR3 DNA follows: TGTGCCAGCAGTTACCTTGGTACCGGGGGGGAGCTGTTTTTT.

This clone was recorded at least ten times. The chain uses TRBV27 and TRBJ1-2; no definite D call. Trimming left V 6 bases short and J 4 bases short, with 6 bases between. Germline CDR1 MNHEY, CDR2 SMNVEV (reference sequence). CDR3 size: 11 residues. CDR3 nucleotide sequence: TGTGCCAGCAGGACGGGCTATGGCTACACCTTC. Its translation: CASRTGYGYTF.

The chain has TRBV5-1 and TRBJ2-6; D gene uncertain. Germline assignment: CDR1 SGHRS and CDR2 YFSETQ. V gave up 3 bases and J gave up 1 base, with 11 bases separating them. This CDR3 is 16 amino acids long. Written as DNA, the CDR3 is TGCGCCAGCAGCTCCCAAATCGGGTCTGGGGCCAACGTCCTGACTTTC. It specifies CASSSQIGSGANVLTF.

The J gene is TRBJ1-6, the V gene TRBV14; TRBD1 agrees at 10 bases. CDR3 length: 19 residues. The junction had 14 bases not matched to a gene; V was cut back by 3 bases and J by 6 bases. Germline values: CDR1 SGHDN, CDR2 FVKESK. For the CDR3, the DNA is TGTGCCAGCAGCCATACCGGGACAGGGGTTTTTTGGCGTAATTCACCCCTCCACTTT. This encodes CASSHTGTGVFWRNSPLHF.

V usage is TRBV5-1 and J usage is TRBJ1-3, with 7 bases matching TRBD1. CDR3 length: 15 residues. Trimming at V came to 0 bases and at J to 4 bases, leaving 4 bases not matched to a gene. CDR1 is SGHRS, CDR2 YFSETQ, per germline. CDR3 DNA: TGCGCCAGCAGCTTGGGGCAGGGGGTCGGAAACACCATATATTTT. It is translated as CASSLGQGVGNTIYF.

In this sample, this clone turned up once. The V gene is TRBV3-1 (or the pseudogene TRBV3-2), the J gene TRBJ1-1; 8 bases are shared with TRBD1. This CDR3 contains 17 residues. Germline CDR1 reads LGHDT; CDR2 reads YNNKEL (reference sequence). The junction had 11 bases not matched to a gene; V was cut back by 4 bases and J by 1 base. The CDR3 DNA follows: TGTGCCAGCAGCCGCCCTAGGGGACAGGCCCAGAACACTGAAGCTTTCTTT. Protein product: CASSRPRGQAQNTEAFF.

To note about this clone: The same CDR3 is also encoded by other DNA sequences in this sample. The chain combines TRBV2 with TRBJ2-2; 13 bases fit TRBD2. Germline trimming cut 9 bases from V and 3 bases from J; bases unmatched to any gene: 13. The CDR3 sequence is 18 residues long. Germline lookup yields CDR1 SNHLY and CDR2 FYNNEI. The CDR3 DNA reads TGTGCCAGATCATTAACCCTACTAGCGGGGGGGGACACCGGGGAGCTGTTTTTT. Protein product: CARSLTLLAGGDTGELFF.

This chain joins TRBV19 and TRBJ2-7, with D perhaps TRBD1 (6 bases). Germline CDR1 and CDR2: LNHDA and SQIVND (reference sequence). The CDR3 runs 14 residues. V lost 5 bases to trimming and J lost 2 bases, with 13 bases between them. DNA of the CDR3: TGTGCCAGTAGTCTTTCCGGGACACCCTACGAGCAGTACTTC. It is translated as CASSLSGTPYEQYF.

The chain employs TRBV5-8 and TRBJ2-7; D gene unclear. V lost 0 bases and J 6 bases, leaving 10 bases between the germline ends. The germline gives CDR1 SGHTS, CDR2 YDEGEE. CDR3 size: 13 residues. The CDR3 sequence is CASSLVGYPEQYF. In nucleotides, the CDR3 is TGTGCCAGCAGCTTGGTGGGCTACCCCGAGCAGTACTTC.

The chain is built from TRBV28 and TRBJ1-4, with 7 bases matching TRBD1. CDR3 length: 14 amino acids. The germline CDR1 and CDR2 sequences are MDHEN and SYDVKM. Trimming at V came to 6 bases and at J to 8 bases, leaving 9 bases not matched to a gene. The CDR3: CASSQQGFREKLFF. As DNA, the CDR3 is TGTGCCAGCAGCCAACAGGGGTTCAGGGAAAAACTGTTTTTT.

The V gene is TRBV9, the J gene TRBJ2-1, with 7 bases matching TRBD2. The germline V gene encodes CDR1 SGDLS and CDR2 YYNGEE. The CDR3 extends over 15 amino acids. V shed 2 bases and J 5 bases; nucleotides not matched to a gene: 7. CDR3 nucleotide sequence: TGTGCCAGCAGCGTGCGACTAGCTATCCACAATGAGCAGTTCTTC. Its translation: CASSVRLAIHNEQFF. The full variable domain, rest sourced from reference TRBV9 and TRBJ2-1, is DSGVTQTPKHLITATGQRVTLRCSPRSGDLSVYWYQQSLDQGLQFLIQYYNGEERAKGNILERFSAQQFPDLHSELNLSSLELGDSALYFCASSVRLAIHNEQFFGPGTRLTVL.

This chain links TRBV6-4 with TRBJ2-2; the match to TRBD1 covers 11 bases. CDR1 and CDR2 from the germline V gene are MRHNA and SNTAGT. This CDR3 has 15 amino acids. V dropped 8 bases and J dropped 3; count of bases not matched to a gene: 5. DNA for the CDR3: TGTGCCAGCCGCCGGGACAGGGGGGACACCGGGGAGCTGTTTTTT. Its translation is CASRRDRGDTGELFF.

About this clone: Other DNA variants within this sample encode the same CDR3. The chain couples TRBV5-4 to TRBJ1-2; the D gene is possibly TRBD1 (5 bases). The germline V and J ends were trimmed by 4 bases and 4 bases, with 8 bases remaining between them. Germline values: CDR1 SGHNT, CDR2 YYREEE (reference sequence). There are 12 residues in the CDR3. The CDR3 DNA reads as TGTGCCAGCAGCCTCGACAGCTATGGCTACACCTTC. Protein product: CASSLDSYGYTF.